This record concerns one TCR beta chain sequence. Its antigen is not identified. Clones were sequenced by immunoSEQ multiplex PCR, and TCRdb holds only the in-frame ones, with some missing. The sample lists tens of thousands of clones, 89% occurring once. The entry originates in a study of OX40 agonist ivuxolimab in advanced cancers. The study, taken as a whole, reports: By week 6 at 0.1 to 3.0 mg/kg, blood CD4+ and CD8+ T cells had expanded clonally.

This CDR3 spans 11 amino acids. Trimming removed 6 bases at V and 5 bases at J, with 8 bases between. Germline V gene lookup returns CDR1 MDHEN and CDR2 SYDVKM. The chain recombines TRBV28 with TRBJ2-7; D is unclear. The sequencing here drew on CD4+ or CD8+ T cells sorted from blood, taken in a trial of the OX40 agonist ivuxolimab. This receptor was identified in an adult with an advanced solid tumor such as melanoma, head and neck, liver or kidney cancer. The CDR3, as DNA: TGTGCCAGCAGCTGGTGGGACGAGCAGTACTTC. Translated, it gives CASSWWDEQYF.